Following are 30 T cell receptor beta chains from one sample sequenced in a study of blood T cell repertoires in COVID-19. The assay was immunoSEQ multiplex PCR, and TCRdb's table has in-frame clones only and misses some. The sample lists about 280,000 clones; roughly 87% were seen once. Sequenced input: peripheral blood. Receptors were obtained from a human donor in a cohort sampled during active COVID-19.

The CDR3 nucleotides read TGTGCCAGCTTCGGGGGAAACACCGGGGAGCTGTTTTTT. Protein: CASFGGNTGELFF. The gene calls are TRBV25-1 and TRBJ2-2; D perhaps matches TRBD2 (6 bases). Trimming removed 8 bases at V and 2 bases at J, with 9 bases between. CDR3 length equals 13 residues. Germline assignment: CDR1 MGHDK and CDR2 SYGVNS.

The chain is built from TRBV28 and TRBJ2-3; possibly TRBD2 for D (6 bases). This CDR3 has 14 amino acids. V lost 3 bases to trimming and J lost 4 bases, with 11 bases between them. Germline V lookup: CDR1 MDHEN, CDR2 SYDVKM. The CDR3 here is CASSLGEVSDTQYF. In DNA form, the CDR3 reads TGTGCCAGCAGTTTGGGGGAGGTGTCAGATACGCAGTATTTT.

This chain connects TRBV6-5 to TRBJ2-6; D perhaps matches TRBD1 (6 bases). The CDR3 consists of 15 residues. CDR1 MNHEY and CDR2 SVGAGI come from the germline V gene. V was clipped by 5 bases and J by 4 bases, with 12 bases between them. CDR3 region: CASSNGGSGANVLTF. The CDR3 DNA sequence: TGTGCCAGCAGTAATGGGGGCTCGGGGGCCAACGTCCTGACTTTC.

This clone is a singleton in its sample. This rearrangement joins TRBV20-1 to TRBJ1-2; unclear D gene. Germline V lookup: CDR1 DFQATT, CDR2 SNEGSKA (reference sequence). V lost 4 bases and J lost 8, with 11 bases in between. This CDR3 comprises 11 residues. The CDR3 spells CSAKEVPGYTF. The CDR3 DNA follows: TGCAGTGCTAAGGAGGTGCCAGGCTACACCTTC.

The chain carries TRBV5-5 and TRBJ2-1, with 8 bases identical to TRBD2. Germline V gene lookup returns CDR1 SGHKS and CDR2 YYEKEE (reference sequence). With V trimmed by 4 bases and J by 2 bases, 5 bases remained unmatched. This CDR3 has 15 residues. The CDR3 sequence is CASSVLADPYNEQFF. For the CDR3, the DNA is TGTGCCAGCAGCGTACTAGCGGATCCCTACAATGAGCAGTTCTTC.

This chain uses TRBV5-1 with TRBJ1-3; D unresolved. V was cut by 4 bases and J by 1 base, with 12 bases left in between. Germline CDR1 SGHRS, CDR2 YFSETQ. The CDR3 covers 15 residues. The CDR3 DNA follows: TGCGCCAGCAGCCAAAGCACGGGATCTGGAAACACCATATATTTT. Translated, it gives CASSQSTGSGNTIYF.

V usage is TRBV9 and J usage is TRBJ1-1, with TRBD1 matching over 9 bases. This CDR3 region has 14 residues. Germline CDR1 is SGDLS and CDR2 is YYNGEE. The J segment lost 11 bases and the V segment lost 3 bases, leaving 11 bases of the junction unmatched. The CDR3 region is CASSASSPGTGAFF. The DNA of the CDR3 is TGTGCCAGCAGCGCCAGTTCTCCCGGGACAGGGGCTTTCTTT. Full variable domain (missing parts from reference TRBV9 and TRBJ1-1): DSGVTQTPKHLITATGQRVTLRCSPRSGDLSVYWYQQSLDQGLQFLIQYYNGEERAKGNILERFSAQQFPDLHSELNLSSLELGDSALYFCASSASSPGTGAFFGQGTRLTVV.

This sequence joins TRBV18 and TRBJ2-2, with D maybe TRBD2 (5 bases). Germline V lookup: CDR1 KGHSH, CDR2 LQKENI. Trimming pared 6 bases from V and 3 bases from J, leaving 11 bases between. There are 14 residues in the CDR3. The CDR3 here is CASSQTGDTGELFF. DNA for the CDR3: TGTGCCAGCTCCCAGACCGGGGACACCGGGGAGCTGTTTTTT.

The chain recombines TRBV28 with TRBJ2-7; no firm D call. Trimming removed 4 bases from V and 7 bases from J, with 8 bases in between. CDR3 length equals 11 residues. The V gene's germline CDR1 is MDHEN and CDR2 SYDVKM. CDR3 DNA sequence: TGTGCCAGCAGTTCTTTGAGGGAGCAGTACTTC. It codes for CASSSLREQYF.

The V gene is TRBV7-2, the J gene TRBJ2-7, with unresolved D. The CDR3 covers 13 residues. Trimming removed 3 bases at V and 3 bases at J, with 9 bases between. Per the germline V gene, CDR1 is SGHTA and CDR2 is FQGNSA. The CDR3 DNA reads as TGTGCCAGCAGCTTGGCTCAATACTACGAGCAGTACTTC. This encodes CASSLAQYYEQYF. The full variable domain, completed using reference TRBV7-2 and TRBJ2-7, is GAGVSQSPSNKVTEKGKDVELRCDPISGHTALYWYRQSLGQGLEFLIYFQGNSAPDKSGLPSDRFSAERTGGSVSTLTIQRTQQEDSAVYLCASSLAQYYEQYFGPGTRLTVT.

The chain links TRBV15 to TRBJ2-7; TRBD2 might be the D (6 bases). Germline V gene sequence: CDR1 LNHNV, CDR2 YYDKDF (reference sequence). V was trimmed by 8 bases and J by 5 bases, leaving 25 bases between them. The CDR3 has 16 amino acids. The CDR3 loop is CATEDIRSSVRNEQYF. CDR3 DNA sequence: TGTGCCACCGAAGACATTCGCTCTAGCGTGCGCAACGAGCAGTACTTC. Complete variable domain (other parts from reference TRBV15 and TRBJ2-7): DAMVIQNPRYQVTQFGKPVTLSCSQTLNHNVMYWYQQKSSQAPKLLFHYYDKDFNNEADTPDNFQSRRPNTSFCFLDIRSPGLGDTAMYLCATEDIRSSVRNEQYFGPGTRLTVT.

This rearrangement joins TRBV6-5 to TRBJ2-2; D not certain. V dropped 8 bases and J dropped 0 bases, with 10 bases sitting between them. The CDR3 contains 14 residues. Germline loops: CDR1 MNHEY, CDR2 SVGAGI. The CDR3 DNA follows: TGTGCCAGCCGCTTGCGGTCGAACACCGGGGAGCTGTTTTTT. This translates into CASRLRSNTGELFF.

This chain's CDR3 is CASSRTGTGGFSGYTF. The CDR3 DNA is TGTGCCAGCAGCCGAACCGGCACAGGGGGCTTTTCTGGCTACACCTTC. The chain has TRBV27 and TRBJ1-2; 9 nucleotides match TRBD1. There are 16 residues in the CDR3. The junction had 15 bases not matched to a gene; V was cut back by 6 bases and J by 7 bases. Germline CDR1 reads MNHEY; CDR2 reads SMNVEV (reference sequence).

This clone was observed a single time. CDR3 nucleotide sequence: TGTGCCAGCAGTTTAGGGTGGCAGGGGTATTCTGAAGCTTTCTTT. It yields the protein CASSLGWQGYSEAFF. The V gene is TRBV28, the J gene TRBJ1-1; perhaps TRBD1 as D (6 bases). Trimming shortened V by 2 bases and J by 6 bases, and 16 bases separated the two germline ends. Per germline, CDR1 MDHEN and CDR2 SYDVKM. CDR3 length: 15 residues. Combining the CDR3 with reference TRBV28 and TRBJ1-1 gives the whole variable domain DVKVTQSSRYLVKRTGEKVFLECVQDMDHENMFWYRQDPGLGLRLIYFSYDVKMKEKGDIPEGYSVSREKKERFSLILESASTNQTSMYLCASSLGWQGYSEAFFGQGTRLTVV.

This sequence joins TRBV9 and TRBJ2-1, with 8 nucleotides matching TRBD2. V shed 4 bases and J 6 bases; nucleotides not matched to a gene: 15. The CDR3 covers 17 residues. Germline values: CDR1 SGDLS, CDR2 YYNGEE. The CDR3: CASSPKGLAGRVNEQFF. CDR3 DNA sequence: TGTGCCAGCAGCCCCAAAGGACTAGCTGGACGGGTCAATGAGCAGTTCTTC.

This clone has ten or more counts. The rearrangement joins TRBV9 to TRBJ2-7, with a weak D call TRBD1 (6 bases). The CDR3 has 15 amino acids. Germline values: CDR1 SGDLS, CDR2 YYNGEE. Between the trimmed V and J ends, which lost 0 bases and 4 bases, there was a span of 14 bases. CDR3 bases: TGTGCCAGCAGCGTAGATACAGGGAGTGTGTACGAGCAGTACTTC. Translation: CASSVDTGSVYEQYF. Using reference TRBV9 and TRBJ2-7 for the parts outside the CDR3, the full variable domain is DSGVTQTPKHLITATGQRVTLRCSPRSGDLSVYWYQQSLDQGLQFLIQYYNGEERAKGNILERFSAQQFPDLHSELNLSSLELGDSALYFCASSVDTGSVYEQYFGPGTRLTVT.

The chain combines TRBV28 with TRBJ2-3, with D uncertain. Deletions cut 5 bases from V and 4 bases from J, with 7 bases between. This CDR3 spans 12 amino acids. Germline loops: CDR1 MDHEN, CDR2 SYDVKM. CDR3 loop: CASSPISDTQYF. The DNA of the CDR3 is TGTGCCAGCAGTCCTATCTCAGATACGCAGTATTTT. Looking up the rest from reference TRBV28 and TRBJ2-3 gives the full variable domain: DVKVTQSSRYLVKRTGEKVFLECVQDMDHENMFWYRQDPGLGLRLIYFSYDVKMKEKGDIPEGYSVSREKKERFSLILESASTNQTSMYLCASSPISDTQYFGPGTRLTVL.

The chain carries TRBV7-2 and TRBJ2-7; D might be TRBD2 (5 bases). Looked up from germline, CDR1 is SGHTA and CDR2 is FQGNSA. CDR3 length: 14 amino acids. The V and J ends lost 7 bases and 0 bases respectively, with 13 bases between them. CDR3 in amino acids: CASTPGGPSYEQYF. The CDR3 nucleotides are TGTGCCAGCACCCCGGGCGGGCCCTCCTACGAGCAGTACTTC.

The chain has TRBV5-4 and TRBJ2-7; D is ambiguous. Deletions cut 0 bases from V and 4 bases from J, with 8 bases between. CDR1 is SGHNT, CDR2 YYREEE, per germline (reference sequence). This CDR3 comprises 13 residues. The CDR3 loop reads CASSLGSEYEQYF. In DNA, the CDR3 is TGTGCCAGCAGCTTGGGGAGTGAGTACGAGCAGTACTTC.

This chain links TRBV6-6 with TRBJ2-7, with 9 nucleotides matching TRBD1. The germline gives CDR1 MNHNY, CDR2 SVGAGI (reference sequence). There are 17 residues in the CDR3. Trimming took 5 bases from V and 2 from J; bases not matched to a gene: 13. The CDR3 DNA follows: TGTGCCAGCAGTCCCGACTCCTGGGGGACAGGGACCTACGAGCAGTACTTC. Its translation is CASSPDSWGTGTYEQYF.

The rearrangement joins TRBV2 to TRBJ1-2, with 11 bases that match TRBD1. CDR1 SNHLY and CDR2 FYNNEI come from the germline V gene. J was trimmed by 6 bases and V by 7 bases; bases with no gene match: 7. The length of the CDR3 is 14 residues. The CDR3 nucleotides read TGTGCCAGCACGTCGGGACAGGGGGTTAATGGCTACACCTTC. It translates to CASTSGQGVNGYTF.

The chain employs TRBV19 and TRBJ1-6; D gene ambiguous. The CDR3 spans 13 residues. Germline CDR1 LNHDA, CDR2 SQIVND (reference sequence). V was trimmed by 7 bases and J by 5 bases, leaving 9 bases between them. The CDR3 protein is CASTLEDNSPLHF. CDR3 DNA sequence: TGTGCCAGTACCCTGGAGGATAATTCACCCCTCCACTTT.

CDR3 region: CASLGLAAANTGELFF. The CDR3 nucleotides are TGCGCTAGCTTGGGACTAGCGGCAGCGAACACCGGGGAGCTGTTTTTT. The chain recombines TRBV10-2 with TRBJ2-2; the match to TRBD2 covers 11 bases. The CDR3 has 16 amino acids. The germline gives CDR1 WSHSY, CDR2 SAAADI.

The gene calls are TRBV6-5 and TRBJ2-7; 14 nucleotides align to TRBD2. This CDR3 is 16 amino acids long. Germline CDR1 is MNHEY and CDR2 is SVGAGI. With V trimmed by 4 bases and J by 3 bases, 5 bases remained unmatched. CDR3 sequence reads: CASSSTTSGRDYEQYF. The CDR3 DNA sequence: TGTGCCAGCAGTTCTACGACTAGCGGGAGGGACTACGAGCAGTACTTC.

The chain couples TRBV5-1 to TRBJ2-7; D perhaps matches TRBD2 (5 bases). The germline V and J ends were trimmed by 1 base and 3 bases, with 14 bases remaining between them. From germline, CDR1 is SGHRS and CDR2 YFSETQ. There are 15 residues in the CDR3. CDR3 residues: CASSLLSTGNYEQYF. The CDR3 DNA is TGCGCCAGCAGCTTGCTTTCGACGGGGAACTACGAGCAGTACTTC. Full variable domain (missing parts from reference TRBV5-1 and TRBJ2-7): KAGVTQTPRYLIKTRGQQVTLSCSPISGHRSVSWYQQTPGQGLQFLFEYFSETQRNKGNFPGRFSGRQFSNSRSEMNVSTLELGDSALYLCASSLLSTGNYEQYFGPGTRLTVT.

This chain uses TRBV5-1 with TRBJ2-2; a possible D gene is TRBD2 (5 bases). CDR3 length: 15 residues. CDR1 and CDR2 from the germline V gene are SGHRS and YFSETQ. V was clipped by 6 bases and J by 3 bases, with 15 bases between them. CDR3 amino acids: CASTSSGADTGELFF. CDR3 DNA: TGCGCCAGCACTAGCTCAGGAGCGGACACCGGGGAGCTGTTTTTT.

This rearrangement joins TRBV5-4 to TRBJ1-4; 8 bases are shared with TRBD1. The V and J ends lost 5 bases and 6 bases, in that order; junction bases with no gene match: 3. Germline-derived CDR1 and CDR2 are SGHNT and YYREEE (reference sequence). CDR3 length: 13 residues. In DNA, the CDR3 is TGTGCCAGCAGTAGACAGGGGTATGAAAAACTGTTTTTT. It translates to CASSRQGYEKLFF.

The chain combines TRBV9 with TRBJ2-3; 9 positions match TRBD2. Germline V gives CDR1 SGDLS, CDR2 YYNGEE. After removal of 5 bases from V and 0 bases from J, the junction contained 4 bases not matched to a gene. The CDR3 spans 15 residues. CDR3 bases: TGTGCCAGCAGTCTAGCGGGAACGAGCACAGATACGCAGTATTTT. The encoded protein is CASSLAGTSTDTQYF.

The chain has TRBV24-1 and TRBJ2-5, with D possibly TRBD2 on 5 matching bases. V was trimmed by 6 bases and J by 5 bases, leaving 18 bases between them. Germline assignment: CDR1 KGHDR and CDR2 SFDVKD. The CDR3 sequence is 15 residues long. CDR3 in DNA: TGTGCCACCAGTTCAACGGGGATGATGGGGGAGACCCAGTACTTC. It translates to CATSSTGMMGETQYF.

J is TRBJ2-7 and V is TRBV7-2, with TRBD1 as a possible D gene (6 bases). There are 13 residues in the CDR3. From germline, CDR1 is SGHTA and CDR2 FQGNSA. Deletions cut 5 bases from V and 7 bases from J, with 15 bases between. The CDR3 bases are TGTGCCAGCAGCCCGAACAGGGAAGGAGAGCAGTACTTC. It yields the protein CASSPNREGEQYF.